This TCR beta chain was sequenced for a study of beta chain features in type 1 diabetes. Isolated RNA was reverse transcribed in full, so expressed TCRB transcripts were sequenced. Measured with immunoSEQ multiplex PCR; TCRdb has only the in-frame clones, and not every one. The sample records hundreds of thousands of clones, roughly 30% being singletons. A word on this clone: What it recognizes is unknown.

Stem cell-like memory, regulatory, central memory and naive CD4+ cells were sorted via CD45RO/CCR7/CD25/CD127/CD95/CD27. General study points: For patients and controls alike, PCR might favor shorter templates to the same degree. A moderate, significant TCRB CDR3 shortening appeared in type 1 diabetes across four CD4+ subsets. Researchers cautioned that cDNA sequencing could over-represent cells with high TCR expression.

Germline loops: CDR1 SGHAT, CDR2 FQNNGV. The J segment lost 3 bases and the V segment lost 5 bases, leaving 7 bases of the junction unmatched. The length of the CDR3 is 15 residues. The sequencing sample was made of naive CD4+ T cells from blood. The receptor's source is a man aged 18-30 years in good health. The chain links TRBV11-2 to TRBJ2-7; the match to TRBD2 covers 10 bases. CDR3 sequence reads: CASSPERTSGYEQYF. The CDR3 DNA reads as TGTGCCAGCAGCCCGGAGCGGACTAGCGGCTACGAGCAGTACTTC.